Each of the 10 T cell receptor beta chains below was sequenced from the same sample in a study of T cells after yellow fever vaccination. MiXCR was run by TCRdb on the 5' RACE reads, yielding one entry per CDR3 protein. Of hundreds of thousands of distinct CDR3 sequences in the sample, 10% to 15% are singletons; the top ten hold more than 12%. Material: PBMCs, obtained on the day of the yellow fever booster vaccination. The receptors were gathered from a man aged 30-40 years who received the YFV17D yellow fever vaccine.

The J gene is TRBJ2-5, the V gene TRBV20-1; D is ambiguous. Germline assignment: CDR1 DFQATT and CDR2 SNEGSKA (reference sequence). CDR3 size: 12 residues. Trimming cost V 3 bases and J 2 bases, with 7 bases left between them. This chain's CDR3 is CSASLQQETQYF. In DNA, the CDR3 is TGCAGTGCTAGTCTGCAGCAAGAGACCCAGTACTTC.

This clonotype was detected only a few times. The chain couples TRBV5-1 to TRBJ2-7; possible D gene TRBD1, 6 bases. Trimming shortened V by 6 bases and J by 0 bases, and 10 bases separated the two germline ends. CDR3 size: 13 residues. Germline assignment: CDR1 SGHRS and CDR2 YFSETQ. The CDR3 DNA reads TGCGCCAGCAACCGGGACACCTCCTACGAGCAGTACTTC. The encoded protein is CASNRDTSYEQYF.

The chain employs TRBV21-1 and TRBJ2-7; TRBD1 is the table's D call, not checked against the DNA. TRBV21-1 is given as a pseudogene. The CDR3 spans 16 residues. In DNA form, the CDR3 reads TGTGCCAGCAGCAAGTGGGGGCAGTCCTTCTCCTACGAGCAGTACTTC. This sequence encodes CASSKWGQSFSYEQYF.

This clonotype appeared many times. In DNA form, the CDR3 reads TGTGCCAGCAGACAAGCGGGAGTACCCTACAATGAGCAGTTCTTC. Translation: CASRQAGVPYNEQFF. The V call is TRBV12-3 or TRBV12-4, the J call TRBJ2-1; 8 bases line up with TRBD2. The CDR3 has 15 amino acids. With 6 bases clipped from V and 2 bases from J, the junction kept 6 bases outside the gene matches.

V usage is TRBV9 and J usage is TRBJ2-5, with TRBD2 identical over 12 bases. The CDR3 totals 14 residues. Per germline, CDR1 SGDLS and CDR2 YYNGEE. Trimming took 10 bases from V and 2 from J; bases not matched to a gene: 6. The CDR3 loop reads CAVRLAGGQETQYF. The DNA for the CDR3 is TGTGCCGTAAGGCTAGCGGGAGGGCAAGAGACCCAGTACTTC. Supplemented by reference TRBV9 and TRBJ2-5, the full variable domain reads DSGVTQTPKHLITATGQRVTLRCSPRSGDLSVYWYQQSLDQGLQFLIQYYNGEERAKGNILERFSAQQFPDLHSELNLSSLELGDSALYFCAVRLAGGQETQYFGPGTRLLVL.

This clonotype occurred a few times. The rearrangement links TRBV30 to TRBJ2-6, with D uncertain. Trimming removed 4 bases from V and 0 bases from J, with 10 bases in between. CDR1 and CDR2 (germline): GTSNPN, SVGIG (reference sequence). The CDR3 has 15 amino acids. The CDR3 nucleotides read TGTGCCTGGACCATTCAGGACTCTGGGGCCAACGTCCTGACTTTC. It yields the protein CAWTIQDSGANVLTF.

The rearrangement uses TRBV10-1 and TRBJ2-7; the match to TRBD1 covers 7 bases. CDR1 WNHNN and CDR2 SYGVQD come from the germline V gene (reference sequence). Losses at the gene ends were 6 bases for V and 7 bases for J; bases not matched to a gene: 9. The CDR3 consists of 13 residues. The CDR3 DNA sequence: TGCGCCAGCAGCCGGACAGGCCAAAGAGAGCAGTACTTC. It encodes CASSRTGQREQYF.

The chain recombines TRBV6-1 with TRBJ2-1; TRBD2 agrees at 10 bases. Germline V gene data show CDR1 as MNHNS and CDR2 as SASEGT. The CDR3 loop spans 16 amino acids. V lost 3 bases to trimming and J lost 4 bases; unmatched junction nucleotides: 6. The CDR3 here is CASSELSSGGYNEQFF. CDR3 bases: TGTGCCAGCAGTGAGTTGTCTAGCGGGGGTTACAATGAGCAGTTCTTC.

The table lists this clonotype with a few counts. V usage is TRBV6-6 and J usage is TRBJ2-1; 7 bases are a match to TRBD1. The junction had 9 bases not matched to a gene; V was cut back by 7 bases and J by 9 bases. The germline CDR1 and CDR2 sequences are MNHNY and SVGAGI (reference sequence). The CDR3 length is 13 residues. The CDR3 DNA reads TGTGCCAGCATTACGAGAGGGGGCGGTGAGCAGTTCTTC. Translation: CASITRGGGEQFF.

The J gene is TRBJ2-3, the V gene TRBV5-1; D is perhaps TRBD2 (5 bases). Between the trimmed V and J ends, which lost 6 bases and 2 bases, there was a span of 34 bases. This CDR3 spans 21 amino acids. CDR1 is SGHRS, CDR2 YFSETQ, per germline. The CDR3 DNA sequence: TGCGCCAGCAAAACGGGCCTAAGAGGGTTTAAGGCGATGGGTCACACAGATACGCAGTATTTT. Its protein is CASKTGLRGFKAMGHTDTQYF.